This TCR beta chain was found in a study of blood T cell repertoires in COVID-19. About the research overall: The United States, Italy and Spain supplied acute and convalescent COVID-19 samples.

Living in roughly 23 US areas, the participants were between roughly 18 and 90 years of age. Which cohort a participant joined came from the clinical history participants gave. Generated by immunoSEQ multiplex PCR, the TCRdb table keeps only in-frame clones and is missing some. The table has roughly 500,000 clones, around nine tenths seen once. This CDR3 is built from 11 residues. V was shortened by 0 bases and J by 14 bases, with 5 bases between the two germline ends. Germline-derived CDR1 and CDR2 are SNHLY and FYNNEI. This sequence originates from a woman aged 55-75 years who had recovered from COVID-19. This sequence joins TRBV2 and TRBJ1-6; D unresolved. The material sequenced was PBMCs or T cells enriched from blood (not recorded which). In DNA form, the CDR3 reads TGTGCCAGCAGTGAAGCAAACACCCTCCACTTT. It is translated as CASSEANTLHF.